This is a list of T cell receptor beta chains from one sample in a study of somatic mutations in cytotoxic T cells in rheumatoid arthritis. Repertoires were generated with immunoSEQ multiplex PCR, while TCRdb's copy carries only in-frame clones and drops some. The data contain 9,900 or so clones, roughly 80% of them singletons. The sample comprised CD8+ T cells sorted from blood. These receptors were taken from an adult with rheumatoid arthritis. CDR3s include the opening cysteine and the closing phenylalanine or tryptophan. The D gene is left open where the match is weak. Clone size, where shown, is once, few, many, or a class for clones that have expanded.

D gene	V gene	J gene	clone size	CDR3 DNA	CDR3 protein
TRBD2	TRBV9	TRBJ2-5	.	TGTGCCAGCAGCGATGGGGCTAGCGGGGGAGGAGAGACCCAGTACTTC	CASSDGASGGGETQYF
.	TRBV18	TRBJ2-2	.	TGTGCCAGCTCACCCAGGGGGGCGTATACCGGGGAGCTGTTTTTT	CASSPRGAYTGELFF
.	TRBV4-2	TRBJ2-1	.	TGTGCCAGCAGCCAAGATACAGGCCCAGCGGGTGAGCAGTTCTTC	CASSQDTGPAGEQFF
TRBD2	TRBV5-1	TRBJ2-1	.	TGCGCCAGCAGCTCGGGACTAGCGGCTTATAACAATGAGCAGTTCTTC	CASSSGLAAYNNEQFF
.	TRBV7-9	TRBJ2-7	.	TGTGCCAGCAGCTTAGTACAGGGAAGCCACGAGCAGTACTTC	CASSLVQGSHEQYF
TRBD1	TRBV9	TRBJ1-2	.	TGTGCCAGCAGCCCAGTAACCGGGACAGGGGCCTATGGCTACACCTTC	CASSPVTGTGAYGYTF
.	TRBV4-1	TRBJ2-1	.	TGCGCCAGCAGCCACCACCCGTCCGGGCGGAATGAGCAGTTCTTC	CASSHHPSGRNEQFF
.	TRBV2	TRBJ2-2	.	TGTGCCAGGGAACTGGGAGCTAACACCGGGGAGCTGTTTTTT	CARELGANTGELFF
TRBD1	TRBV9	TRBJ2-7	once	TGTGCCAGCAGCGGAGGGACAGGGAGCTCCTACGAGCAGTACTTC	CASSGGTGSSYEQYF
.	TRBV18	TRBJ2-1	.	TGTGCCAGCTCACCACCCGAGACTGACTACAATGAGCAGTTCTTC	CASSPPETDYNEQFF
TRBD1	TRBV27	TRBJ1-4	.	TGTGCCAGCAAGGTAGTCCCAGGGACAGGGGAAAAACTGTTTTTT	CASKVVPGTGEKLFF
.	TRBV11-2	TRBJ1-2	.	TGTGCCAGCAGCGCAGACAGGGGCTACACCTTC	CASSADRGYTF
.	TRBV28	TRBJ1-1	.	TGTGCCAGCAGTATGGACACTGAAGCTTTCTTT	CASSMDTEAFF
.	TRBV5-1	TRBJ1-1	.	TGCGCCAGCGGGGAAGGGTTGGACACTGAAGCTTTCTTT	CASGEGLDTEAFF
.	TRBV9	TRBJ2-2	.	TGTGCCAGCAGCGTAGGTGTCGGGGAGCTGTTTTTT	CASSVGVGELFF
.	TRBV4-2	TRBJ1-1	.	TGTGCCAGCAGCCAAGAGTCCAGGACGCACTTT	CASSQESRTHF
TRBD2	TRBV5-6	TRBJ2-6	.	TGTGCCAGCAGCTCCTCTAGCGGGTTCTCTGGGGCCAACGTCCTGACTTTC	CASSSSSGFSGANVLTF
.	TRBV14	TRBJ2-7	few	TGTGCCAGCAGCCAAGTCCGGTCCTACGAGCAGTACTTC	CASSQVRSYEQYF
.	TRBV14	TRBJ2-3	.	TGTGCCAGCAGCCCGTACGAGGTCCCAGATACGCAGTATTTT	CASSPYEVPDTQYF
.	TRBV9	TRBJ1-6	.	TGTGCCAGCAGCGCCAGTAATTCACTCCTCCACTTT	CASSASNSLLHF
.	TRBV7-7	TRBJ2-1	.	TGTGCCAGCAGAACACCGCCCAGGGTTGAAAATGAGCAGTTCTTC	CASRTPPRVENEQFF
.	TRBV29-1	TRBJ2-1	.	TGCAGCGCCGATACAGGGTTTTACAGAAATGAGCAGTTCTTC	CSADTGFYRNEQFF
.	TRBV5-1	TRBJ2-1	.	TGCGCCAGCAGCTTAGGAAAATACAATGAGCAGTTCTTC	CASSLGKYNEQFF
.	TRBV30	TRBJ2-7	.	TGTGCCTGGAGTCGGTCCACCTACGAGCAGTACTTC	CAWSRSTYEQYF
.	TRBV9	TRBJ1-5	few	TGTGCCAGCAGCGATCAGGGGAATCAGCCCCAGCATTTT	CASSDQGNQPQHF
.	TRBV7-9	TRBJ1-6	few	TGTGCCAGCAGCTTAAGGATGGGCCAGTCTGATTCACCCCTCCACTTT	CASSLRMGQSDSPLHF
TRBD2	TRBV11-2	TRBJ2-7	.	TGTGCCAGCAGCTTATTCCGGGACTACGCATACGAGCAGTACTTC	CASSLFRDYAYEQYF
.	TRBV5-6	TRBJ1-2	.	TGTGCCAGCAGTCTCGACAGCTATGGCTACACCTTC	CASSLDSYGYTF